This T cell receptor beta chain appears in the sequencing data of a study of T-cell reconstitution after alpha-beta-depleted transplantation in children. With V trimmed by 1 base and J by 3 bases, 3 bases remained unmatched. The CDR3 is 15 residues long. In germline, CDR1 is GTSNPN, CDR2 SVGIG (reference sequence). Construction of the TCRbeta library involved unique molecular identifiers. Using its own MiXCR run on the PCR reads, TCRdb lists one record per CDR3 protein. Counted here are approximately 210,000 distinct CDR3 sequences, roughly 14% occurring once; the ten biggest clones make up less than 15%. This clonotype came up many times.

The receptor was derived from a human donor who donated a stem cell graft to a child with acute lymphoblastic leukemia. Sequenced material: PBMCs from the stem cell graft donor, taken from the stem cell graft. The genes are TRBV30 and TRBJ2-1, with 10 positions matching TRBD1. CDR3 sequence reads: CAWSDRTGGYNEQFF. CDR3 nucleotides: TGTGCCTGGAGTGATAGGACAGGGGGCTACAATGAGCAGTTCTTC.